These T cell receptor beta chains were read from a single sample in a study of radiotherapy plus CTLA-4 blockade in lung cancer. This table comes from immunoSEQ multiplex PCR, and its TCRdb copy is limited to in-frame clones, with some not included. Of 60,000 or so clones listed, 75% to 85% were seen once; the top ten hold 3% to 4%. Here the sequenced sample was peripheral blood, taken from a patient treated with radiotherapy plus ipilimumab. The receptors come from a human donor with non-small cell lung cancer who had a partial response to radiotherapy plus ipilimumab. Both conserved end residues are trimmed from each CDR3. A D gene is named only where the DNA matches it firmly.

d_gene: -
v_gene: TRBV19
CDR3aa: ASSMPGVREKLF

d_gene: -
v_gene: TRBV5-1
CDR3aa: ASSLALAEETQY

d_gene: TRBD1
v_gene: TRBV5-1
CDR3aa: ASSSTGVTEAF

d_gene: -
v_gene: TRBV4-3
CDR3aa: ASSQEMSGGYEQY

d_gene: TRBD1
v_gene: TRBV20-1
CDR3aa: SAPDRRRLF

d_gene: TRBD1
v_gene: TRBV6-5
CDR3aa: ASKPGQGSYEQY

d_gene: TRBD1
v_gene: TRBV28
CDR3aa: ASIPGGGNQPQH

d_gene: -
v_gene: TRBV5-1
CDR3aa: ASRGTGMSTGELF

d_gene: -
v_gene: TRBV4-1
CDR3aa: ASSPREVELYGYT

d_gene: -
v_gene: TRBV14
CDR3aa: ASSQVVVYEGAQY

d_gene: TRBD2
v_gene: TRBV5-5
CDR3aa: ASSLAGASGGDEQF

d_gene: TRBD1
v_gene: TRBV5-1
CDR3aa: ASSPGDSYYEQY

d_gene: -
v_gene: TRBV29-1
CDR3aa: SVPRADTQY

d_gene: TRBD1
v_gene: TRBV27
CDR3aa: ASSRAGGAGPDTQY

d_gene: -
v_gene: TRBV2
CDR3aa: ASSDNGQSYEQY

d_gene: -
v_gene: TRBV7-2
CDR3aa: ASSLIPLGGSQPQH

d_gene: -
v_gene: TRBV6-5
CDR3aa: ASSYLTDLGYGYT

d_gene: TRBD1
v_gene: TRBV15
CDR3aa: ATSRDQQGDEKLF

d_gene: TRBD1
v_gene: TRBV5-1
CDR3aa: ASTVTGATEAF

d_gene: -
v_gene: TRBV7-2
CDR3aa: ASSEDRNNNSPLH

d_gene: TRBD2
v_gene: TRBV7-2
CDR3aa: ASSWGLAGAMREQY

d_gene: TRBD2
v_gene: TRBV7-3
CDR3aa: ASSRGGAGGKVEQY

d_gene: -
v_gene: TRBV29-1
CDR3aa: SVGRAGDPEAF